The following is a T cell receptor (beta chain) sequence with its context. Its antigen is as yet unknown. This sample is drawn from a study of shared clonotypes between healthy human individuals. Between the trimmed V and J ends, which lost 1 base and 4 bases, there was a span of 10 bases. The CDR3 consists of 14 residues. Germline-derived CDR1 and CDR2 are SNHLY and FYNNEI. This table comes from immunoSEQ multiplex PCR, and its TCRdb copy is limited to in-frame clones, with some not included. The table shows about 700,000 clones, with about 91% occurring only once. Study-wide results and limits: A reduction in generation probabilities was seen for non-shared clonotypes relative to those shared by all four donors. As a rule, naive subsets had a larger estimated richness than memory subsets. Sampling involved blood alone; tissue repertoires likely differ.

Naive CD8 isolation took CD45RO-negative cells positively selected for CCR7 and excluded terminally differentiated effector memory CD45RA+ cells. Each of the donors was a healthy adult who was HIV-negative and had not had a recent acute infection or vaccination. The sequence was collected from a man aged 25 to 40 in good health. The sequenced material came from naive CD8+ T cells sorted from blood. The chain links TRBV2 to TRBJ2-5, with D perhaps assigned TRBD1 or TRBD2 (5 bases each). The CDR3 spells CASSEGGSAETQYF. The DNA of the CDR3 is TGTGCCAGCAGTGAAGGGGGGAGTGCAGAGACCCAGTACTTC.